Listed below are T cell receptor beta chains from one sample, sequenced in a study of blood T cell repertoires in COVID-19. TCRdb's table, derived via immunoSEQ multiplex PCR, lists solely in-frame clones and lacks some. The profile shows about 92,000 clones, 75% to 90% of them singletons. What was sequenced was peripheral blood. These receptors were obtained from a woman older than 75 with active or convalescent COVID-19. Each CDR3 is given with its conserved first and last residue. A D gene is named only where the DNA matches it firmly. Some rows mark clone size as missing; the rest say once, few, many or name a class of expanded clone.

d_gene: TRBD1
abundance: few
v_gene: TRBV30
j_gene: TRBJ1-1
len: 13
CDR3nt: TGTGCCTGGAGTAGGACAGGACTCGCTGAAGCTTTCTTT
CDR3aa: CAWSRTGLAEAFF

d_gene: -
abundance: -
v_gene: TRBV4-2
j_gene: TRBJ1-2
len: 16
CDR3nt: TGTGCCAGCAGCCAAGATTTCAGGTCCCCTTACTATGGCTACACCTTC
CDR3aa: CASSQDFRSPYYGYTF

d_gene: -
abundance: -
v_gene: TRBV28
j_gene: TRBJ1-3
len: 16
CDR3nt: TGTGCCAGCAGTTCTTTTTATGGGGGGGCAGGAAACACCATATATTTT
CDR3aa: CASSSFYGGAGNTIYF

d_gene: -
abundance: few
v_gene: TRBV7-8
j_gene: TRBJ2-1
len: 14
CDR3nt: TGTGCCAGCAGCTTAACACCCTCCTACAATGAGCAGTTCTTC
CDR3aa: CASSLTPSYNEQFF

d_gene: TRBD1
abundance: many
v_gene: TRBV29-1
j_gene: TRBJ1-3
len: 18
CDR3nt: TGCAGCGTTGAAGACTATAAACCAACAACAGGGGGTGGAAACACCATATATTTT
CDR3aa: CSVEDYKPTTGGGNTIYF

d_gene: -
abundance: -
v_gene: TRBV27
j_gene: TRBJ1-2
len: 13
CDR3nt: TGTGCCAGCAGGGGGATGGGGGGTCATGGCTACACCTTC
CDR3aa: CASRGMGGHGYTF

d_gene: TRBD1
abundance: -
v_gene: TRBV4-2
j_gene: TRBJ1-1
len: 15
CDR3nt: TGTGCCAGCAGCCCCCGGACAGGTAGGGGCACTGAAGCTTTCTTT
CDR3aa: CASSPRTGRGTEAFF

d_gene: -
abundance: -
v_gene: TRBV11-3
j_gene: TRBJ2-5
len: 13
CDR3nt: TGTGCCAGCAGCCTTGAGGCCCAAGAGACCCAGTACTTC
CDR3aa: CASSLEAQETQYF

d_gene: -
abundance: -
v_gene: TRBV27
j_gene: TRBJ2-7
len: 17
CDR3nt: TGTGCCAGCACCCGGGACATTCTCTCATTAGGAGATTCCGAGCAGTACTTC
CDR3aa: CASTRDILSLGDSEQYF

d_gene: TRBD1
abundance: -
v_gene: TRBV5-1
j_gene: TRBJ2-3
len: 15
CDR3nt: TGCGCCAGCAGCTTGCAGGGGGCGGGCACAGATACGCAGTATTTT
CDR3aa: CASSLQGAGTDTQYF

d_gene: -
abundance: once
v_gene: TRBV11-2
j_gene: TRBJ2-5
len: 16
CDR3nt: TGTGCCAGCAGCTTAGCAACACAGCCTCCCCAAGAGACCCAGTACTTC
CDR3aa: CASSLATQPPQETQYF

d_gene: TRBD1
abundance: -
v_gene: TRBV14
j_gene: TRBJ1-2
len: 15
CDR3nt: TGTGCCAGCAGCCTTTCCGGGACAGGACCGGGTGGCTACACCTTC
CDR3aa: CASSLSGTGPGGYTF

d_gene: TRBD1
abundance: -
v_gene: TRBV9
j_gene: TRBJ2-1
len: 15
CDR3nt: TGTGCCAGCAGCGCCCGGACAGGGGGGTACAATGAGCAGTTCTTC
CDR3aa: CASSARTGGYNEQFF

d_gene: -
abundance: -
v_gene: TRBV16
j_gene: TRBJ2-7
len: 14
CDR3nt: TGTGCCAGCAGCCAATGGCGCGGTACCTACGAGCAGTACTTC
CDR3aa: CASSQWRGTYEQYF

d_gene: TRBD1
abundance: -
v_gene: TRBV2
j_gene: TRBJ2-5
len: 15
CDR3nt: TGTGCCAGCAGTCCGACAGGGCTGGCCGGAGAGACCCAGTACTTC
CDR3aa: CASSPTGLAGETQYF

d_gene: TRBD2
abundance: -
v_gene: TRBV6-2/TRBV6-3
j_gene: TRBJ2-4
len: 16
CDR3nt: TGTGCCAGCAGTTTCGGACTAGCGGGGCCCAAAAACATTCAGTACTTC
CDR3aa: CASSFGLAGPKNIQYF

d_gene: -
abundance: -
v_gene: TRBV19
j_gene: TRBJ1-6
len: 15
CDR3nt: TGTGCCAGTAGTATAGTGAATGAGCCCAATTCACCCCTCCACTTT
CDR3aa: CASSIVNEPNSPLHF

d_gene: TRBD1
abundance: -
v_gene: TRBV11-2
j_gene: TRBJ2-3
len: 16
CDR3nt: TGTGCCAGCCGCTACGGGGGGACAGGGACCACAGATACGCAGTATTTT
CDR3aa: CASRYGGTGTTDTQYF

d_gene: TRBD1
abundance: -
v_gene: TRBV2
j_gene: TRBJ2-2
len: 16
CDR3nt: TGTGCCAGCAGTGAGGTCGACAGGGGGAACACCGGGGAGCTGTTTTTT
CDR3aa: CASSEVDRGNTGELFF

d_gene: TRBD1
abundance: -
v_gene: TRBV15
j_gene: TRBJ1-3
len: 14
CDR3nt: TGTGCCACCAGCAGCGACAGGGCTGGAAACACCATATATTTT
CDR3aa: CATSSDRAGNTIYF

d_gene: TRBD1
abundance: -
v_gene: TRBV30
j_gene: TRBJ2-2
len: 14
CDR3nt: TGTGCCCTAAAGGGGGCGCAATTCACCGGGGAGCTGTTTTTT
CDR3aa: CALKGAQFTGELFF

d_gene: TRBD2
abundance: -
v_gene: TRBV10-3
j_gene: TRBJ2-7
len: 16
CDR3nt: TGTGCCATCAGCTCTTCAATAGCGGGAGGGGTCTACGAGCAGTACTTC
CDR3aa: CAISSSIAGGVYEQYF

d_gene: TRBD1
abundance: once
v_gene: TRBV7-7
j_gene: TRBJ2-5
len: 16
CDR3nt: TGTGCTAGCAGCTTCCGTGGGACAGGGGTTAGAGAGACCCAGTACTTC
CDR3aa: CASSFRGTGVRETQYF

d_gene: TRBD2
abundance: -
v_gene: TRBV6-2/TRBV6-3
j_gene: TRBJ2-3
len: 16
CDR3nt: TGTGCCAGCAGTTTGGGGAAGCGGGGGGGCACAGATACGCAGTATTTT
CDR3aa: CASSLGKRGGTDTQYF

d_gene: TRBD1
abundance: few
v_gene: TRBV14
j_gene: TRBJ2-7
len: 14
CDR3nt: TGTGCCAGCAGCCACGACAGGGGGCGATACGAGCAGTACTTC
CDR3aa: CASSHDRGRYEQYF

d_gene: -
abundance: once
v_gene: TRBV20-1
j_gene: TRBJ1-5
len: 12
CDR3nt: TGCAGTGCTAGTGGCAGGGTTCAGCCCCAGCATTTT
CDR3aa: CSASGRVQPQHF

d_gene: -
abundance: -
v_gene: TRBV19
j_gene: TRBJ2-2
len: 17
CDR3nt: TGTGCCACCCTCCCGGAGGGCTCACCTACGAACACCGGGGAGCTGTTTTTT
CDR3aa: CATLPEGSPTNTGELFF

d_gene: -
abundance: -
v_gene: TRBV7-8
j_gene: TRBJ1-1
len: 14
CDR3nt: TGTGCCAGCAGCTTAGGGGGCTTTTTCGGAGAAGCTTTCTTT
CDR3aa: CASSLGGFFGEAFF

d_gene: TRBD1
abundance: -
v_gene: TRBV6-5
j_gene: TRBJ2-1
len: 15
CDR3nt: TGTGCCAGCAGTTACAGGACAGGGGTCTACAATGAGCAGTTCTTC
CDR3aa: CASSYRTGVYNEQFF

d_gene: -
abundance: -
v_gene: TRBV18
j_gene: TRBJ1-5
len: 14
CDR3nt: TGTGCCAGCTCACCCGGGAGTGAAGGCCAGCCCCAGCATTTT
CDR3aa: CASSPGSEGQPQHF